Below are 9 T cell receptor beta chains sequenced from a single sample in a study of vaccination effects on CD4 cells after COVID-19. No antigens are known for them. Libraries were prepared by immunoSEQ multiplex PCR; TCRdb keeps only in-frame clonotypes and omits some of them. The table lists approximately 28,000 clones, roughly four fifths of them singletons. Pools of viral peptides were used by the ViraFEST assay to expand antigen-specific CD4+ T cells ahead of sequencing. Culturing for 10 to 11 days preceded CD4+ T cell isolation. Participants received two doses of either the BNT162b2 or mRNA-1273 vaccine. The sequenced sample was CD4+ T cells from PBMCs cultured with HCoV-229E spike peptides, obtained after COVID-19 vaccination. Source of these receptors: a human donor who received a COVID-19 vaccine.

The rearrangement links TRBV6-4 to TRBJ2-3; 7 nucleotides line up with TRBD2. V trimming: 4 bases; J trimming: 0 bases; junction bases outside the gene matches: 10. Germline CDR1 and CDR2: MRHNA and SNTAGT. The CDR3 is made up of 17 amino acids. CDR3 residues: CASSAFGSGESTDTQYF. CDR3 nucleotides: TGTGCCAGCAGTGCTTTTGGAAGCGGGGAGAGCACAGATACGCAGTATTTT.

V gene TRBV18 combines with J gene TRBJ1-2, with 10 positions matching TRBD1. CDR1 is KGHSH, CDR2 LQKENI, per germline. The CDR3 has 14 amino acids. V was pared by 3 bases and J by 7 bases, with 5 bases of the junction left unmatched. CDR3 amino acids: CASSPYRDRGGYTF. The CDR3 nucleotides are TGTGCCAGCTCACCCTACCGGGACAGGGGTGGCTACACCTTC.

This clone was observed a few times. The CDR3 nucleotides read TGTGCCAGTAGTAAGGACAGGGGGGATGAGCAGTTCTTC. This encodes CASSKDRGDEQFF. This chain connects TRBV19 to TRBJ2-1, with TRBD1 identical over 10 bases. This CDR3 comprises 13 residues. The V and J ends lost 4 bases and 8 bases, in that order; junction bases with no gene match: 2. Germline lookup yields CDR1 LNHDA and CDR2 SQIVND (reference sequence).

The chain links TRBV6-5 to TRBJ2-2; D call uncertain. The V gene lost 7 bases and the J gene lost 8 bases, with 8 bases spanning the gap. Germline CDR1 is MNHEY and CDR2 is SVGAGI. This CDR3 contains 11 residues. The CDR3, as DNA: TGTGCCAGCACCAAGGAGGGGGAGCTGTTTTTT. This encodes CASTKEGELFF.

This clone was found a few times. The chain joins TRBV5-1 to TRBJ2-7; TRBD1 agrees at 8 bases. CDR1 is SGHRS and CDR2 is YFSETQ in the germline V gene. The CDR3 runs 16 residues. With 8 bases clipped from V and 9 bases from J, the junction kept 22 bases outside the gene matches. CDR3 nucleotides: TGCGCCAGTCGGATGGCCCGGTACGGGACAGGTGGCCCGCAGTACTTC. Protein sequence: CASRMARYGTGGPQYF.

This chain connects TRBV24-1 to TRBJ1-1, with D unclear. Germline-derived CDR1 and CDR2 are KGHDR and SFDVKD. The CDR3 loop spans 14 amino acids. The V and J ends lost 2 bases and 4 bases respectively, with 10 bases between them. The CDR3 sequence is CATSDSGRRTEAFF. DNA of the CDR3: TGTGCCACCAGTGATTCCGGACGGCGCACTGAAGCTTTCTTT.

The chain is built from TRBV6-5 and TRBJ1-1; tentatively, D is TRBD1 (5 bases). The CDR3 contains 14 residues. Germline CDR1 is MNHEY and CDR2 is SVGAGI. Trimming left V 1 base short and J 4 bases short, with 10 bases between. This CDR3 reads CASSYFAGITEAFF. The DNA of the CDR3 is TGTGCCAGCAGTTACTTTGCAGGGATCACTGAAGCTTTCTTT.

V is TRBV30 and J is TRBJ2-7; D remains ambiguous. CDR3 size: 11 residues. Germline V gene lookup returns CDR1 GTSNPN and CDR2 SVGIG (reference sequence). The V end lost 0 bases, the J end lost 5 bases, and 5 bases lay between the germline ends. CDR3 bases: TGTGCCTGGAGTGTAACGAACGAGCAGTACTTC. This translates into CAWSVTNEQYF.

V gene TRBV2 combines with J gene TRBJ1-2; D is unresolved. CDR3 length: 14 amino acids. Germline lookup yields CDR1 SNHLY and CDR2 FYNNEI. The V gene lost 1 base and the J gene lost 4 bases, with 10 bases spanning the gap. The CDR3 loop is CASSEDPVVYGYTF. The DNA of the CDR3 is TGTGCCAGCAGTGAAGATCCAGTCGTCTATGGCTACACCTTC.